This paragraph covers one T cell receptor (beta chain) sequence. These data originate in a study of cytomegalovirus exposure and HLA in healthy donors. The PCR ran on 60 Vbeta and 13 Jbeta primers. Profiling relied on immunoSEQ multiplex PCR, and the TCRdb table lists in-frame clones only, not all of them. Of under 200,000 clones listed, approximately 80% are singletons. Per germline, CDR1 MNHNS and CDR2 SASEGT. Losses at the gene ends were 3 bases for V and 5 bases for J; bases not matched to a gene: 7. The length of the CDR3 is 15 residues. The V and J genes are TRBV6-1 and TRBJ2-1, with 7 bases matching TRBD2. This TCR was recovered from a woman aged 18-29 years in good health and CMV-seronegative. The sequencing input was PBMCs. For the CDR3, the DNA is TGTGCCAGCAGTGATTTGATCGGGACTAACAATGAGCAGTTCTTC. Translation: CASSDLIGTNNEQFF.